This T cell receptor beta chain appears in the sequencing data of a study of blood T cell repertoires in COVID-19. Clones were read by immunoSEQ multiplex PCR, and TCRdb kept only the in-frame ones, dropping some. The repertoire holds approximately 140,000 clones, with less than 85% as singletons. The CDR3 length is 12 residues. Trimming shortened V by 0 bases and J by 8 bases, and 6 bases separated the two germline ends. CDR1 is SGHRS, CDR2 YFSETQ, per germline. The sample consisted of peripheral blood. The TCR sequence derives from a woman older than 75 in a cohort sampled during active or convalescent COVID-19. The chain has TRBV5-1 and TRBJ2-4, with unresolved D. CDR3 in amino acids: CASSLDLDIQYF. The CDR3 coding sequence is TGCGCCAGCAGCTTGGATTTAGACATTCAGTACTTC.